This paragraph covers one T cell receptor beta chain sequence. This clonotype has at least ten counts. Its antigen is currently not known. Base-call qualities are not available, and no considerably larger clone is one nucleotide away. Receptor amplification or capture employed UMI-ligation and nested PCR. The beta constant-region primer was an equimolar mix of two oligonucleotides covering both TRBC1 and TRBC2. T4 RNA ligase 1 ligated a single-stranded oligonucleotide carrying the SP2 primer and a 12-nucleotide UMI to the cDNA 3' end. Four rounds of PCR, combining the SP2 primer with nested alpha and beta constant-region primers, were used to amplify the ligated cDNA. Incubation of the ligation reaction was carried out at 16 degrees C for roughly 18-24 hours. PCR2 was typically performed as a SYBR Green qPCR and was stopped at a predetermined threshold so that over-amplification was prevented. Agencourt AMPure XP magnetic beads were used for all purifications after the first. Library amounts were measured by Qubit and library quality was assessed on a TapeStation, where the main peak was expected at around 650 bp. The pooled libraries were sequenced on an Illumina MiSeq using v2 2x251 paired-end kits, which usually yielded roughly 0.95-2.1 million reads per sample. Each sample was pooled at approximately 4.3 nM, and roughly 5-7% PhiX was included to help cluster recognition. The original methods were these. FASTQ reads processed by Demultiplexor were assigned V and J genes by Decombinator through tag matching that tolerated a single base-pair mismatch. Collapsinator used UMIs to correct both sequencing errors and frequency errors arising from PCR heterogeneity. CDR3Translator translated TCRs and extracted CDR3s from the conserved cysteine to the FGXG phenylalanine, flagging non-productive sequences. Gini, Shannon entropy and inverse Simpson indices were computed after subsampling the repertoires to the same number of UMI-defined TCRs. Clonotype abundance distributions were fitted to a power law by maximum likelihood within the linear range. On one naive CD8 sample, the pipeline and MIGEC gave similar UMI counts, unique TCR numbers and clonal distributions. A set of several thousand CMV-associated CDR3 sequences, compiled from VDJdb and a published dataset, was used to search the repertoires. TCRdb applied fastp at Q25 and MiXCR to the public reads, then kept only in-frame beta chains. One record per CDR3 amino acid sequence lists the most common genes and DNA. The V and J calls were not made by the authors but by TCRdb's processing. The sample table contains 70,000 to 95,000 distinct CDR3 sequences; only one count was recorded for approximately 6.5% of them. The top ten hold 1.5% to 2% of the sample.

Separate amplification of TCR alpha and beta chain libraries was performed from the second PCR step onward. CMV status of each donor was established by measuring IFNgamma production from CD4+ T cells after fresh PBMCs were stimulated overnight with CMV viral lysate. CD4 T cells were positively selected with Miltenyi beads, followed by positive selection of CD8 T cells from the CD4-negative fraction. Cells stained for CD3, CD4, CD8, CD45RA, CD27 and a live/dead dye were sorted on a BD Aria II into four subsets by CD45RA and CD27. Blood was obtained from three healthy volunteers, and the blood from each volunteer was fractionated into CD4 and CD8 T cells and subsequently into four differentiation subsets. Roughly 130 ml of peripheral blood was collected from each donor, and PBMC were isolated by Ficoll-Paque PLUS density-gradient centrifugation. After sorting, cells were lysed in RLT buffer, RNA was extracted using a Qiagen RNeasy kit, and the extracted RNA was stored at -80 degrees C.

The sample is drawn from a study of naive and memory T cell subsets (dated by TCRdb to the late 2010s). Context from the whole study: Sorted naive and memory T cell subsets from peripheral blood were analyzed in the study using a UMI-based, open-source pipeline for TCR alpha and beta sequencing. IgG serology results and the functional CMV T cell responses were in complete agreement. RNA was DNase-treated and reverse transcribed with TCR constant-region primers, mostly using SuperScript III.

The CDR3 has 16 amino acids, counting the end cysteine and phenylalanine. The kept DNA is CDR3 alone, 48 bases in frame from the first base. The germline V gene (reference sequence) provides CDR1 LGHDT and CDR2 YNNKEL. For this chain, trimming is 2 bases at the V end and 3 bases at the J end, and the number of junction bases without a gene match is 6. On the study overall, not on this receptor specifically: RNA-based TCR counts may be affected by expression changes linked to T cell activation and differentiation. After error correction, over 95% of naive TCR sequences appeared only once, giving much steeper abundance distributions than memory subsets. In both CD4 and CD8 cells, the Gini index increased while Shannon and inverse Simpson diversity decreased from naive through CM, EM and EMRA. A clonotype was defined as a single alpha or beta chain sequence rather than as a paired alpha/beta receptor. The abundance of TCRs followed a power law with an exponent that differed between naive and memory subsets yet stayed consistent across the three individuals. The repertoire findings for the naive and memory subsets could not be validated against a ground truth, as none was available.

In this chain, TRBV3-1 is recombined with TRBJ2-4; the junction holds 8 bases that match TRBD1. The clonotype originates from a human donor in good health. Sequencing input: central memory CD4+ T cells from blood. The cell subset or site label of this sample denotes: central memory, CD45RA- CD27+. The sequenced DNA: TGTGCCAGCAGCCAATCCGGACAGGGAGGCAAAAACATTCAGTACTTC. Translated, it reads CASSQSGQGGKNIQYF. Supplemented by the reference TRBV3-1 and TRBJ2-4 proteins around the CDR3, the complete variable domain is DTAVSQTPKYLVTQMGNDKSIKCEQNLGHDTMYWYKQDSKKFLKIMFSYNNKELIINETVPNRFSPKSPDKAHLNLHINSLELGDSAVYFCASSQSGQGGKNIQYFGAGTRLSVL.